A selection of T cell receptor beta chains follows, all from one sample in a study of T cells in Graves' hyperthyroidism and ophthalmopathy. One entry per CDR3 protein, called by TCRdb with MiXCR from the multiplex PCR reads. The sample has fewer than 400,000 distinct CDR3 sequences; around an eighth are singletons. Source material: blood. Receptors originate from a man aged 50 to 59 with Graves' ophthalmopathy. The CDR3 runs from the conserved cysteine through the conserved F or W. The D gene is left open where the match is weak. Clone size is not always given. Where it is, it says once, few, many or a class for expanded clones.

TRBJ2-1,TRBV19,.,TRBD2,CASSPDLTPAGGDNEQFF
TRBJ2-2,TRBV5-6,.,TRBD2,CASSLSGSFLYSNTGELFF
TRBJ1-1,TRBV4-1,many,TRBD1,CASSPRGTGNTEAFF
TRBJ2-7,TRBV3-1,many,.,CASSQDRYEQYF
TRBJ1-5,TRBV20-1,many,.,CSARDVQAGAGQPQHF
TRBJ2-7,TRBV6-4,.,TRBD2,CASSVLLAGRPLGYERYF
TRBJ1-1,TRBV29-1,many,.,CSVDLRGFSGAFF
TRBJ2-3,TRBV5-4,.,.,CASSFSGATDTQYF
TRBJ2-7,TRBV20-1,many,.,CSARDLFSLEQYF
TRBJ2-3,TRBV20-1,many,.,CSASGQGRNTDTQYF
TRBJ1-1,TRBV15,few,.,CATSRGGADLMAFF
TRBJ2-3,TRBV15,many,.,CATSRDSPGTDTQYF
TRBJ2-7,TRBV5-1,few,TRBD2,CASSLVLLADSYEQYF
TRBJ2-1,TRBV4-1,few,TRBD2,CASSQDPSGRANEQFF
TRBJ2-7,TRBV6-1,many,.,CASMDLRYEQYF
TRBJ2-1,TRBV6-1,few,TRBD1,CASSDRDRRANEQFF
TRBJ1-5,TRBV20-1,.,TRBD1,CSARTGLYSNQPQHF
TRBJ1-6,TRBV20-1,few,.,CSAMENSPLHF